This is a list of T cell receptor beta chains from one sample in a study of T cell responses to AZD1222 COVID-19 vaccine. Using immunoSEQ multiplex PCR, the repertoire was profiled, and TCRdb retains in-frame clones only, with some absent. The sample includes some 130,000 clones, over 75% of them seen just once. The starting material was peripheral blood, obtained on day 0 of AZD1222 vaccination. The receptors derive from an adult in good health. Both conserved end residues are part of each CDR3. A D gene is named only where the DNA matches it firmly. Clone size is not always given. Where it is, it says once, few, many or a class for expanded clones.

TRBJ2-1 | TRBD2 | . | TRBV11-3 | CASSLTGLAGGVQFF | TGTGCCAGCAGCCTCACGGGACTAGCGGGGGGTGTGCAGTTCTTC
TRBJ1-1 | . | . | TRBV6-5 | CASRLQGSGTEAFF | TGTGCCAGCAGATTACAGGGATCGGGGACTGAAGCTTTCTTT
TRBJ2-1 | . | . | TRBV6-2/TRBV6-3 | CASSMDSDEQFF | TGTGCCAGCAGTATGGACAGCGATGAGCAGTTCTTC
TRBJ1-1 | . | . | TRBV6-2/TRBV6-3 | CASSYQGNTEAFF | TGTGCCAGCAGTTACCAAGGGAACACTGAAGCTTTCTTT
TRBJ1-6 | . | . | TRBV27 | CASNRTQSPLHF | TGTGCCAGCAATAGGACCCAATCACCCCTCCACTTT
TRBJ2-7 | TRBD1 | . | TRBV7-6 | CASSRATGQGSYEQYF | TGTGCCAGCAGTCGGGCCACGGGACAGGGCTCCTACGAGCAGTACTTC
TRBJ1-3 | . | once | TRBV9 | CASSVAGLSGNTIYF | TGTGCCAGCAGCGTGGCGGGTTTATCTGGAAACACCATATATTTT
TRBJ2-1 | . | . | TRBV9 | CASSSPGPNYNEQFF | TGTGCCAGCAGCTCACCGGGACCCAACTACAATGAGCAGTTCTTC
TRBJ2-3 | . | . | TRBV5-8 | CASSLWGPSTDTQYF | TGTGCCAGCAGCTTGTGGGGGCCGAGCACAGATACGCAGTATTTT
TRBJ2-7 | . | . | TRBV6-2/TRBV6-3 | CASSYGGVNEQYF | TGTGCCAGCAGTTACGGGGGTGTCAACGAGCAGTACTTC
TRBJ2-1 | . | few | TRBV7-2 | CASSFARGGNEQFF | TGTGCCAGCAGCTTCGCGAGGGGGGGGAATGAGCAGTTCTTC
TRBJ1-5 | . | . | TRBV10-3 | CAIRHRDDQPQHF | TGTGCCATCAGACACAGGGACGATCAGCCCCAGCATTTT
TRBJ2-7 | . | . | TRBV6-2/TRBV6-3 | CASSYERERHEQYF | TGTGCCAGCAGTTACGAAAGGGAGAGGCACGAGCAGTACTTC
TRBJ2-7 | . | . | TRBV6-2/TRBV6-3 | CASSYAGTPWKQYF | TGTGCCAGCAGTTACGCGGGGACACCGTGGAAGCAGTACTTC
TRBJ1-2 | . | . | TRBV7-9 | CASSYGTEQGYTF | TGTGCCAGCAGCTATGGGACCGAACAAGGCTACACCTTC
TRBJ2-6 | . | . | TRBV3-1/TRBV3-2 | CASSYSGANVLTF | TGTGCCAGCAGCTACTCTGGGGCCAACGTCCTGACTTTC
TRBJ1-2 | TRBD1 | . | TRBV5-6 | CASSWTGKGYTF | TGTGCCAGCAGCTGGACAGGGAAGGGCTACACCTTC
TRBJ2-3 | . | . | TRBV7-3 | CASSLTGGPGLADTQYF | TGTGCCAGCAGCTTAACGGGGGGCCCGGGTTTAGCAGATACGCAGTATTTT
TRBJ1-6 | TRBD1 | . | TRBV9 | CASSAGQGANSPLHF | TGTGCCAGCAGCGCCGGACAGGGGGCTAATTCACCCCTCCACTTT
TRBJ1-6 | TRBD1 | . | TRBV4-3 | CASSPGTGRDSPLHF | TGCGCCAGCAGCCCCGGGACAGGGCGTGATTCACCCCTCCACTTT
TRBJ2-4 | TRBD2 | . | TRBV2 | CASTPGWGLAVENIQYF | TGTGCCAGCACTCCCGGGTGGGGACTAGCGGTGGAAAACATTCAGTACTTC
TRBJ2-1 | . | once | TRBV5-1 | CASSLLGGSYNEQFF | TGCGCCAGCAGCTTGCTCGGGGGCTCCTACAATGAGCAGTTCTTC
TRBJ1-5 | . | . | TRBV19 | CASSIAVGDLNQPQHF | TGTGCCAGTAGTATCGCCGTCGGGGATCTGAATCAGCCCCAGCATTTT
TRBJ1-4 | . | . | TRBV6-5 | CASSFTQTAFPEKLFF | TGTGCCAGCAGTTTCACCCAAACAGCGTTTCCTGAAAAACTGTTTTTT
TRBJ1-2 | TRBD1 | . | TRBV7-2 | CASSIQGGVFQAGTF | TGTGCCAGCAGCATCCAGGGGGGCGTCTTTCAAGCAGGCACCTTC
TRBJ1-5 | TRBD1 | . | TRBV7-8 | CASSLGTGGFQPQHF | TGTGCCAGCAGCTTAGGGACAGGGGGATTTCAGCCCCAGCATTTT
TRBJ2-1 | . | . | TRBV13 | CASSLGQGTNEQFF | TGTGCCAGCAGCCTCGGCCAGGGGACAAATGAGCAGTTCTTC